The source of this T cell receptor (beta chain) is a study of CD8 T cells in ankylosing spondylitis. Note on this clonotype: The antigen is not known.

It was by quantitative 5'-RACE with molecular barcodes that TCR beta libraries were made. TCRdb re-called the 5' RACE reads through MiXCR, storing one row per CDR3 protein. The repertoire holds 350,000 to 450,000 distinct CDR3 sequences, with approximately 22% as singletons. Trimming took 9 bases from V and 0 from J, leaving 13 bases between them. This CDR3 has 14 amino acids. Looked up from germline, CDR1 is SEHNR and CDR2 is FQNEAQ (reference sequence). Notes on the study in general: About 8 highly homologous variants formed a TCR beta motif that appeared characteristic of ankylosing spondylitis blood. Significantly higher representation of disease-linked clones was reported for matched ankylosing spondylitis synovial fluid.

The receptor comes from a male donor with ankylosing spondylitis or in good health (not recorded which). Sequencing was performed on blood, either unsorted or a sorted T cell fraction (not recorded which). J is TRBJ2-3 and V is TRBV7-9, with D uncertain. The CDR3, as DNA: TGTGCCAGTACCGAGCTCCTTAGCACAGATACGCAGTATTTT. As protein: CASTELLSTDTQYF.